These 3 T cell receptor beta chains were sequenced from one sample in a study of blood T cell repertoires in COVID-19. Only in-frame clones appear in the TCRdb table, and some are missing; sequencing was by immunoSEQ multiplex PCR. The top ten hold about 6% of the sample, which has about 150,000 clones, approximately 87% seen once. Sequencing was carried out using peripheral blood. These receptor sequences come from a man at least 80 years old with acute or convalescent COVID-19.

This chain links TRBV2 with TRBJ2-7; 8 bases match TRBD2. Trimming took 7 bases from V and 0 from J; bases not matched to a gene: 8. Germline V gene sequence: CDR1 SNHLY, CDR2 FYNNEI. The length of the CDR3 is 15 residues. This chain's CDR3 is CASKVAGGSSYEQYF. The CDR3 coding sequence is TGTGCCAGCAAGGTTGCGGGGGGCAGCTCCTACGAGCAGTACTTC.

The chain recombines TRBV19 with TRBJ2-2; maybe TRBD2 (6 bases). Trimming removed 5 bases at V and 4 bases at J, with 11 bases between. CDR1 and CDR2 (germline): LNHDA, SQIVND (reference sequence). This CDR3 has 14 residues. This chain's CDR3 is CASSSGEFTGELFF. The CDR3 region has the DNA TGTGCCAGTAGTTCGGGGGAATTCACCGGGGAGCTGTTTTTT.

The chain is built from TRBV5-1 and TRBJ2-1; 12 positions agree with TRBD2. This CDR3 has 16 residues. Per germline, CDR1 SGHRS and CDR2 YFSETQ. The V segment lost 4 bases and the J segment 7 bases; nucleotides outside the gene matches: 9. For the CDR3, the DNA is TGCGCCAGCAGCCCGGGACTAGCGGGCAGGGGGAATGAGCAGTTCTTC. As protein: CASSPGLAGRGNEQFF.